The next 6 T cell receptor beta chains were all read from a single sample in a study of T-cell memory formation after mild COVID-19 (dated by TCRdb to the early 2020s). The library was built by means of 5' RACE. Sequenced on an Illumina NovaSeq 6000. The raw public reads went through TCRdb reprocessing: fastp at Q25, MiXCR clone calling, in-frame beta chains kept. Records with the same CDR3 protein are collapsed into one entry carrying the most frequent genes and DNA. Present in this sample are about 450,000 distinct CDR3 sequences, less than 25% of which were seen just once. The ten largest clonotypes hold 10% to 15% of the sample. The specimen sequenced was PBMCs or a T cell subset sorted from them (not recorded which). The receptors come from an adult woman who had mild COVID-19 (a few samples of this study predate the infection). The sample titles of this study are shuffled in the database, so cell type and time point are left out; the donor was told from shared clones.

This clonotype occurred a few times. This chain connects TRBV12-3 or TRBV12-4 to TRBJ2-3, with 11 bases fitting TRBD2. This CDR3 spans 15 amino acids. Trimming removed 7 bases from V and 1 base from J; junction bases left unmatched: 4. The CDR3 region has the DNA TGTGCCAGCACTTTTAGCGGGGGGGGCACAGATACGCAGTATTTT. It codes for CASTFSGGGTDTQYF.

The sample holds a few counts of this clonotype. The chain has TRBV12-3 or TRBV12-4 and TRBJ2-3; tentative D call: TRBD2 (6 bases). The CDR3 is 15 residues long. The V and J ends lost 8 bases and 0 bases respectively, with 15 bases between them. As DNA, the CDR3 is TGTGCCAGCGCCATTGGAGGGGTAAGCACAGATACGCAGTATTTT. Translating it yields CASAIGGVSTDTQYF.

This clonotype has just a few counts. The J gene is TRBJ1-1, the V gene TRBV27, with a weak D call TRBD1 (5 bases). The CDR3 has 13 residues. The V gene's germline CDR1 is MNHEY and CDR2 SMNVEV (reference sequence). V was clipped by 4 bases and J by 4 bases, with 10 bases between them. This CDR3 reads CASSWGAGTEAFF. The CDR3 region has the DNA TGTGCCAGCAGTTGGGGCGCGGGCACTGAAGCTTTCTTT.

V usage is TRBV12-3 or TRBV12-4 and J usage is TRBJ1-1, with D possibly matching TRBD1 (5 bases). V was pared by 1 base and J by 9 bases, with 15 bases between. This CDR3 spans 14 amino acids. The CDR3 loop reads CASSLGDPGAKAFF. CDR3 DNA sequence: TGTGCCAGCAGTTTAGGGGACCCCGGGGCAAAAGCTTTCTTT.

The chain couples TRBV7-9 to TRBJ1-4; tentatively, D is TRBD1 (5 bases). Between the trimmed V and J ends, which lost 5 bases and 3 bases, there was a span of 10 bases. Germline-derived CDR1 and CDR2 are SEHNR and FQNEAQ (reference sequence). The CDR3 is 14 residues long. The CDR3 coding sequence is TGTGCCAGCAGCCCAGGGTTGGCTAATGAAAAACTGTTTTTT. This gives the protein CASSPGLANEKLFF.

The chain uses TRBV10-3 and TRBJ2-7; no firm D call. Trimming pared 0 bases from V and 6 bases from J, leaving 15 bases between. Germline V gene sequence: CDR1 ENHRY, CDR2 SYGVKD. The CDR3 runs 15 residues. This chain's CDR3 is CAISESGQTLSEQYF. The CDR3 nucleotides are TGTGCCATCAGTGAGTCAGGCCAGACTCTGAGCGAGCAGTACTTC.